These 7 T cell receptor beta chains came from one sample sequenced in a study of T cell responses to AZD1222 COVID-19 vaccine. Here immunoSEQ multiplex PCR was the method, and the copy in TCRdb shows in-frame clones only, minus some. This table holds some 96,000 clones, around 87% found once. Source: peripheral blood, taken on day 0 of MenACWY control vaccination. Receptors originate from an adult in good health.

The chain couples TRBV30 to TRBJ1-2; 8 bases map to TRBD1. Losses at the gene ends were 4 bases for V and 3 bases for J; bases not matched to a gene: 7. The CDR3 totals 14 residues. Germline lookup yields CDR1 GTSNPN and CDR2 SVGIG (reference sequence). The DNA for the CDR3 is TGTGCCTGGACCATGGACAGGGTCGACTATGGCTACACCTTC. It specifies CAWTMDRVDYGYTF.

In this sample, this clone turned up a few times. The chain combines TRBV18 with TRBJ1-2; the D is unclear. Germline assignment: CDR1 KGHSH and CDR2 LQKENI. V dropped 2 bases and J dropped 0 bases, with 19 bases sitting between them. CDR3 size: 18 residues. The CDR3 DNA is TGTGCCAGCTCACCATTCGGGCAGGCTCCAACCACTAACTATGGCTACACCTTC. Amino acid sequence: CASSPFGQAPTTNYGYTF.

The CDR3 loop is CASSHKSFSSYNEQFF. The CDR3 DNA is TGCGCCAGCAGTCACAAGTCCTTTAGCTCCTACAATGAGCAGTTCTTC. This chain uses TRBV23-1 with TRBJ2-1; D remains ambiguous. TRBV23-1 is an open reading frame, and its role is uncertain. The CDR3 covers 16 residues. Trimming took off 3 bases at V and 0 bases at J, with 12 bases between the two ends.

V gene TRBV11-2 combines with J gene TRBJ1-3, with D maybe TRBD1 (5 bases). V was trimmed by 5 bases and J by 0 bases, leaving 11 bases between them. The CDR3 extends over 15 amino acids. Germline values: CDR1 SGHAT, CDR2 FQNNGV. CDR3 DNA: TGTGCCAGCAGCCAGGGTGCAGTCTCTGGAAACACCATATATTTT. Its protein is CASSQGAVSGNTIYF.

This chain links TRBV5-6 with TRBJ2-2; 7 bases fit TRBD2. The germline V gene encodes CDR1 SGHDT and CDR2 YYEEEE. Losses at the gene ends were 0 bases for V and 6 bases for J; bases not matched to a gene: 8. This CDR3 spans 16 amino acids. The CDR3 nucleotides are TGTGCCAGCAGCTTGGTGGAGAACCGGGGGGCCGGGGAGCTGTTTTTT. Translating it yields CASSLVENRGAGELFF.

The V call is TRBV5-1, the J call TRBJ2-7; TRBD1 agrees at 8 bases. This CDR3 has 15 amino acids. CDR1 is SGHRS, CDR2 YFSETQ, per germline. Losses at the gene ends were 4 bases for V and 4 bases for J; bases not matched to a gene: 10. As DNA, the CDR3 is TGCGCCAGCAGCACCGGACAGGGCCGGGCGTACGAGCAGTACTTC. It yields the protein CASSTGQGRAYEQYF.

V is TRBV5-1 and J is TRBJ2-3; D is ambiguous. Germline V CDR1 and CDR2: SGHRS, YFSETQ. V was cut by 3 bases and J by 2 bases, with 10 bases left in between. CDR3 size: 14 residues. In DNA form, the CDR3 reads TGCGCCAGCAGCTCGGAGTCCGACACAGATACGCAGTATTTT. Translating gives CASSSESDTDTQYF.